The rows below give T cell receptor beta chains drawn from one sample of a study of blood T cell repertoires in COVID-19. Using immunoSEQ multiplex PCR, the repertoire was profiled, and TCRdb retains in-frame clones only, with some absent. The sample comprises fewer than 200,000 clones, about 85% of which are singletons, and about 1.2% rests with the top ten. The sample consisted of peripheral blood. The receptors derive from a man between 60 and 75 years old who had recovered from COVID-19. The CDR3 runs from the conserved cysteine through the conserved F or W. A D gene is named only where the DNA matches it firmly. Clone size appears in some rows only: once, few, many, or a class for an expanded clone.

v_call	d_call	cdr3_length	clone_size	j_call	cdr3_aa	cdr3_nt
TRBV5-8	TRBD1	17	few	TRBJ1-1	CASTPSPHRGGFTEAFF	TGTGCCAGCACCCCGTCCCCCCACAGGGGAGGTTTCACTGAAGCTTTCTTT
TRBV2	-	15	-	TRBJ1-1	CASSVSPTPHTEAFF	TGTGCCAGCAGTGTATCTCCGACACCTCACACTGAAGCTTTCTTT
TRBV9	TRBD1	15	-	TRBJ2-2	CASSAQGAGTGELFF	TGTGCCAGCAGCGCCCAGGGGGCCGGCACCGGGGAGCTGTTTTTT
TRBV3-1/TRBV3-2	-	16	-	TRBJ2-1	CASGFGGGRSYNEQFF	TGTGCCAGCGGGTTCGGCGGGGGCCGGAGTTACAATGAGCAGTTCTTC
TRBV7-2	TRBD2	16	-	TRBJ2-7	CASSLARGGRTFEQYF	TGTGCCAGCAGCTTAGCTCGCGGGGGGCGCACCTTCGAGCAGTACTTC
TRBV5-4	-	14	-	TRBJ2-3	CASSYSRGTDTQYF	TGTGCCAGCAGTTACTCACGGGGCACAGATACGCAGTATTTT
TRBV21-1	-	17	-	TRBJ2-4	CASSSGSTAGGLNIQYF	TGTGCCAGCAGTTCAGGAAGTACGGCGGGGGGGCTCAACATTCAGTACTTC
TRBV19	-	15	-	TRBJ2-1	CASSISETPYNEQFF	TGTGCCAGTAGTATCTCGGAGACGCCTTACAATGAGCAGTTCTTC
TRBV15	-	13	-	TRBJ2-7	CATSRDSTYEQYF	TGTGCCACCAGCAGAGACAGTACCTACGAGCAGTACTTC
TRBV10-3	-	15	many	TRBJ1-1	CAISSKGQPNTEAFF	TGTGCCATCAGTTCTAAGGGACAACCTAACACTGAAGCTTTCTTT
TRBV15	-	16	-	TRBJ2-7	CATSRDRTSGAYEQYF	TGTGCCACCAGCAGAGATAGGACAAGTGGGGCCTACGAGCAGTACTTC
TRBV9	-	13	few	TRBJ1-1	CASSPAGNTEAFF	TGTGCCAGCAGCCCCGCAGGGAACACTGAAGCTTTCTTT
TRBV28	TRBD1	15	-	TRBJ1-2	CASGKIQGAYYGYTF	TGTGCCAGCGGAAAGATACAGGGGGCCTATTATGGCTACACCTTC
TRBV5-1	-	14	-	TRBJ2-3	CASSTGGAEDTQYF	TGCGCCAGCAGCACAGGGGGGGCCGAAGATACGCAGTATTTT
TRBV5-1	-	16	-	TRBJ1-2	CASSLSGYYSAKGYTF	TGCGCCAGCAGCTTGTCCGGATACTACTCCGCTAAGGGCTACACCTTC
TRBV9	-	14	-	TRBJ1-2	CASNLGGINYGYTF	TGTGCCAGCAATTTGGGGGGGATTAACTATGGCTACACCTTC
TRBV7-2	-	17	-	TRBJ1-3	CASSLEPGKRAGNTIYF	TGTGCCAGCAGCTTAGAGCCGGGGAAGAGGGCTGGAAACACCATATATTTT
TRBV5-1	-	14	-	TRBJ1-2	CASSLDPANYGYTF	TGCGCCAGCAGCTTGGATCCAGCTAACTATGGCTACACCTTC
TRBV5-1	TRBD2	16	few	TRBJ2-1	CASSSAGSGGYNEQFF	TGCGCCAGCAGCTCAGCGGGCAGCGGGGGGTACAATGAGCAGTTCTTC
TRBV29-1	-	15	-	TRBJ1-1	CSVAHVQGANTEAFF	TGCAGCGTCGCACACGTACAGGGAGCGAACACTGAAGCTTTCTTT
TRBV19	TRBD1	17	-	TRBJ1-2	CASSSRDSETLNYGYTF	TGTGCCAGTAGTAGCCGGGACAGCGAAACTTTAAACTATGGCTACACCTTC
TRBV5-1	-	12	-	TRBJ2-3	CASSLTADTQYF	TGCGCCAGCAGCTTGACGGCAGATACGCAGTATTTT
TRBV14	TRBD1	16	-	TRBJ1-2	CASSLRTGPGDYGYTF	TGTGCCAGCAGCCTCCGGACAGGGCCTGGAGACTATGGCTACACCTTC
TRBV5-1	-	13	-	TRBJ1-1	CASSEVLGAEAFF	TGCGCCAGCAGCGAGGTCTTGGGGGCCGAAGCTTTCTTT
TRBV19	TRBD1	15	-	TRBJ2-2	CASSHRGANTGELFF	TGTGCCAGTAGCCACAGGGGGGCGAACACCGGGGAGCTGTTTTTT
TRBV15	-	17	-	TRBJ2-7	CATSRYPYLGAGYEQYF	TGTGCCACCAGCAGATACCCTTACTTGGGGGCGGGTTACGAGCAGTACTTC
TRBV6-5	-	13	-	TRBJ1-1	CASLRRGNTEAFF	TGTGCCAGCTTAAGGAGAGGGAACACTGAAGCTTTCTTT
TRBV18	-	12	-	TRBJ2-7	CASSLGASEQYF	TGTGCCAGCTCACTTGGGGCATCGGAGCAGTACTTC
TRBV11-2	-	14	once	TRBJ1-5	CASSRDSRNQPQHF	TGTGCCAGCAGCCGCGACAGTCGCAATCAGCCCCAGCATTTT
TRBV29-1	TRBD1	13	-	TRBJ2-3	CSATGVGTDTQYF	TGCAGCGCTACAGGGGTGGGCACAGATACGCAGTATTTT
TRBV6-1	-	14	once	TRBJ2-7	CASSEARGRNEQYF	TGTGCCAGCAGTGAAGCCCGGGGAAGGAACGAGCAGTACTTC
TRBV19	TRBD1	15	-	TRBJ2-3	CASSTLQGAKDTQYF	TGTGCCAGTAGTACATTACAGGGGGCCAAAGATACGCAGTATTTT
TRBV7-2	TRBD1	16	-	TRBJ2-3	CASSPRHRGVSDTQYF	TGTGCCAGCAGCCCCAGACACAGGGGAGTCTCAGATACGCAGTATTTT
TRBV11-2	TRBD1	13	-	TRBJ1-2	CASGIRQGDGYTF	TGTGCCAGCGGGATTCGACAGGGGGATGGCTACACCTTC
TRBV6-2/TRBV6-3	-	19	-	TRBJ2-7	CASSYKRGLQGRSDYEQYF	TGTGCCAGCAGTTACAAGCGGGGATTACAGGGTCGTTCGGACTACGAGCAGTACTTC
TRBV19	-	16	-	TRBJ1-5	CASSIGHRDSNQPQHF	TGTGCCAGTAGTATAGGTCACAGGGATAGCAATCAGCCCCAGCATTTT
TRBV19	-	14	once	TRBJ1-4	CASSIGPSNEKLFF	TGTGCCAGTAGTATTGGGCCCTCTAATGAAAAACTGTTTTTT
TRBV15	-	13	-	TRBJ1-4	CATSRAEGEKLFF	TGTGCCACCAGCAGAGCCGAGGGTGAAAAACTGTTTTTT
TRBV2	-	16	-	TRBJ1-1	CASSGGWGLGNTEAFF	TGTGCCAGCAGTGGAGGTTGGGGGCTCGGGAACACTGAAGCTTTCTTT
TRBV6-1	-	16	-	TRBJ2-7	CASSEAFGVLPYEQYF	TGTGCCAGCAGTGAAGCATTCGGGGTACTCCCCTACGAGCAGTACTTC
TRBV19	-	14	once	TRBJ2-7	CASSTTRDSYEQYF	TGTGCCAGTAGTACGACCCGGGACTCCTACGAGCAGTACTTC
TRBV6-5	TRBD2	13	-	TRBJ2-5	CASTYGGGETQYF	TGTGCCAGCACCTATGGCGGGGGAGAGACCCAGTACTTC
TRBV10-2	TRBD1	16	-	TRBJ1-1	CASRAGQGDFNTEAFF	TGCGCCAGCAGGGCGGGACAGGGGGATTTTAACACTGAAGCTTTCTTT
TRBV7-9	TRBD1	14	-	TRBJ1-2	CASSFDRGAYGYTF	TGTGCCAGCAGCTTTGACAGGGGGGCCTATGGCTACACCTTC
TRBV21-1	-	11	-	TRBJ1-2	CASSKGGGYTF	TGTGCCAGCAGCAAGGGAGGAGGCTACACCTTC
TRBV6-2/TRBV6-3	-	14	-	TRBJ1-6	CASSYSGDGSPLHF	TGTGCCAGCAGTTACTCCGGGGATGGCTCACCCCTCCACTTT
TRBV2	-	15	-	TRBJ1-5	CASSSLQGSNQPQHF	TGTGCCAGCAGTTCTTTACAGGGTAGCAATCAGCCCCAGCATTTT
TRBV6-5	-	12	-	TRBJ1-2	CASRTDSYGYTF	TGTGCCAGCAGGACCGACAGCTATGGCTACACCTTC
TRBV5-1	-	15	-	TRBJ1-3	CASSLEQISGNTIYF	TGCGCCAGCAGCTTGGAACAAATCTCTGGAAACACCATATATTTT
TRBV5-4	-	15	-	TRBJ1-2	CASSLATLIDYGYTF	TGTGCCAGCAGCTTGGCTACCCTAATCGACTATGGCTACACCTTC
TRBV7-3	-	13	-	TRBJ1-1	CASSLLSHTEAFF	TGTGCCAGCAGCTTATTATCCCACACTGAAGCTTTCTTT
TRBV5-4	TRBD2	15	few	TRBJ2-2	CASSSLAGGGEELFF	TGTGCCAGCAGCTCCCTAGCGGGGGGGGGCGAAGAGCTGTTTTTT
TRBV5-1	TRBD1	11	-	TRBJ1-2	CASGQGVDYTF	TGCGCCAGCGGACAGGGGGTGGACTACACCTTC
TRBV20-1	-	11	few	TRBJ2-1	CSATLYNEQFF	TGCAGTGCCACACTATACAATGAGCAGTTCTTC
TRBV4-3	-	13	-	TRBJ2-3	CASSQGQADTQYF	TGCGCCAGCAGCCAAGGCCAGGCAGATACGCAGTATTTT
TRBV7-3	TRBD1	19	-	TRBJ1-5	CASSLSRTGPGRSNQPQHF	TGTGCCAGCAGCTTAAGTCGGACAGGGCCGGGAAGGAGCAATCAGCCCCAGCATTTT
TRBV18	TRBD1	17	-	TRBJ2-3	CASSTPGTATSTDTQYF	TGTGCCAGCTCAACCCCCGGGACAGCAACGAGCACAGATACGCAGTATTTT
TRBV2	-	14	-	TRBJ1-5	CASSEMQVNQPQHF	TGTGCCAGCAGTGAAATGCAGGTAAATCAGCCCCAGCATTTT